This T cell receptor beta chain derives from a study of shared clonotypes between healthy human individuals. Assay: immunoSEQ multiplex PCR; the TCRdb copy retains only in-frame clones and omits some. Among roughly 330,000 clones listed, around 74% were seen once. Sequencing used memory CD4+ T cells sorted from blood. Documented subset: CD45RA-negative fraction. This clonotype originated in a man aged 25 to 40 in good health.

CDR3 DNA: TGTGCCAGCAGTGAAACCGGCCGGGATCAAGAAAAACTGTTTTTT. Translated: CASSETGRDQEKLFF. The chain recombines TRBV2 with TRBJ1-4; no definite D call. Germline V gives CDR1 SNHLY, CDR2 FYNNEI. The V gene lost 2 bases and the J gene lost 8 bases, with 15 bases spanning the gap. The CDR3 is 15 amino acids.